This TCR beta chain was captured in a study of blood T cell repertoires in COVID-19. As for the study in general: Some COVID-19 samples were acute and others convalescent; all came from the United States, Italy and Spain. PBMCs, B-cell-depleted T cells, or T cells provided the cDNA or gDNA that made up the material.

With 4 bases clipped from V and 7 bases from J, the junction kept 13 bases outside the gene matches. CDR3 length equals 17 residues. Germline lookup yields CDR1 LGHNA and CDR2 YNFKEQ. Libraries were prepared by immunoSEQ multiplex PCR; TCRdb keeps only in-frame clonotypes and omits some of them. The table shows approximately 100,000 clones, with roughly nine tenths occurring only once. The V gene is TRBV4-2, the J gene TRBJ2-1; the match to TRBD2 covers 10 bases. Sequencing was performed on peripheral blood. This sequence was found in a man aged 50 or older with acute or convalescent COVID-19. CDR3 in DNA: TGTGCCAGCAGCCGGGGGGGGTCTAGCGGGAGTATGAATGAGCAGTTCTTC. Amino acids: CASSRGGSSGSMNEQFF.